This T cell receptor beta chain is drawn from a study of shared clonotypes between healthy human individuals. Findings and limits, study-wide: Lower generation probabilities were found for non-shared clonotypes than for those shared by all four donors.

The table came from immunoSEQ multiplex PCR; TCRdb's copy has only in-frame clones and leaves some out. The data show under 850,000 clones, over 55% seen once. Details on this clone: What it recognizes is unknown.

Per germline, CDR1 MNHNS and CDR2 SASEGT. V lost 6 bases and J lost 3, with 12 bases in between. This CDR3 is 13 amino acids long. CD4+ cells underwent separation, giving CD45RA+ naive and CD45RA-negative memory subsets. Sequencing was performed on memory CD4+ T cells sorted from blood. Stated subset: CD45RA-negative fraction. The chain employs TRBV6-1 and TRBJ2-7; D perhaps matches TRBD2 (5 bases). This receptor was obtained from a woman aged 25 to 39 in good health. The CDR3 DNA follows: TGTGCCAGCAGCCTTGGACGGGACTACGAGCAGTACTTC. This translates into CASSLGRDYEQYF.